Detailed here is one T cell receptor beta chain. This clone showed up just once. Its antigen is currently not known. No qualities accompany the bases; no much larger clone lies one base away. The sample comes from a study of T cell responses to AZD1222 COVID-19 vaccine (dated by TCRdb to 2020 to 2023). For the wider study: A total of just over 230 trial participants underwent TCR sequencing, of whom about 200 received two doses of AZD1222 and 26 received two doses of the MenACWY control vaccine. Enrollment into the trials was organized by age into subgroups of 18-55, 56-69 and 70-plus years, and those subgroups contained roughly 150, 30 and 60 TCR-sequenced participants, respectively. General conclusions and limits of the study: Participants were mostly white British and included more females than males, and it was suggested by the authors that clonal diversity may have been underestimated. Nearly half of unique spike-specific TCRs reportedly recognized epitopes outside regions mutated in the B.1.351 and B.1.1.7 variants. Because no samples from the day 14 peak response were available, repertoires could be characterized only after the peak T cell response. Conclusions about previously exposed vaccinees are limited, since just six or seven AZD1222 recipients were seropositive for SARS-CoV-2 at baseline. The vaccine-associated CD4 TCRs covered the entire spike protein, and the dominant responses fell in regions 160-218 and 743-854. After two AZD1222 doses, spike-specific TCR breadth and depth were significantly higher than at day 0 and than in MenACWY recipients. The 56-69-year group was small, and its depth increase did not reach significance, likely because of low power.

The CDR3 regions of human TCRbeta chains were analyzed by immunosequencing. The study's processing was this. Repertoire TCRs were matched against a reference library of SARS-CoV-2-specific TCRs generated with the MIRA antigen-specificity platform. Breadth was defined as the fraction of unique TCRs that were SARS-CoV-2-associated, and depth was defined as the fraction of total T cells that were SARS-CoV-2-associated. Each spike-specific TCR was assigned to its reactive spike region and to a CD4 or CD8 class using the MIRA data. Log10-transformed breadth and depth values were compared by one-way ANOVA with Sidak's multiple comparisons tests. The source is immuneACCESS, and TCRdb retained only in-frame sequences with V and J called. Part of the clones is not carried over; for the studies checked, unresolved V genes explain less than half of this, and the remainder is unexplained. That table supplies the V and J calls and clone size; D and trimming were determined from the DNA. The sample profile shows 150,000 to 200,000 clones; about 87% of them were found once. The ten top clones hold approximately 2.7% of the sample.

The sample's time point label, decoded: baseline before first vaccination. According to the study, the label for this sample's treatment or condition signals: meningococcal conjugate vaccine given as trial control. The vaccinee samples were drawn from two UK trials, COV001 and COV002, one of which was a single-blind randomized controlled phase 2/3 trial testing AZD1222 (ChAdOx1 nCoV-19) in healthy adults. For TCRbeta chain sequencing, PBMC samples from trial participants were taken at day 0 and at day 28 after the second dose. The CDR3 has 16 amino acids, counting the end cysteine and phenylalanine. The only DNA kept is the CDR3, 48 bases in frame from the first base. CDR1 and CDR2 are drawn from the germline V gene: KGHSH, LQKENI. V is pared back by 3 bases and J by 0 bases, with 11 bases lying between the germline termini.

The rearrangement joined TRBV18 to TRBJ1-4; the best D guess is TRBD1, with 5 bases matching. The sequencing used peripheral blood, collected on day 0 of MenACWY control vaccination. The source of this sequence is an adult in good health. The CDR3 amino acid sequence is: CASSPLSGSTNEKLFF. The DNA is TGTGCCAGCTCACCGCTTTCAGGGTCAACTAATGAAAAACTGTTTTTT.